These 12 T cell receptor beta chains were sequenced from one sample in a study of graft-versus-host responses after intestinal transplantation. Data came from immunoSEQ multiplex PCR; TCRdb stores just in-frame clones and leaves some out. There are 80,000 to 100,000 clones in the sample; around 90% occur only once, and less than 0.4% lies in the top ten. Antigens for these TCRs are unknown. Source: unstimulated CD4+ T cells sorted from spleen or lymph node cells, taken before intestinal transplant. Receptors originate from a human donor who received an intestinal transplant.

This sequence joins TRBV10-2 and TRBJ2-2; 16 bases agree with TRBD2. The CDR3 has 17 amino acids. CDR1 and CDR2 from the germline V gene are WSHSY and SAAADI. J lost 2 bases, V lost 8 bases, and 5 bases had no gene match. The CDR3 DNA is TGCGCCAGCGGGACTAGCGGGGGGGCGGTTAACACCGGGGAGCTGTTTTTT. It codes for CASGTSGGAVNTGELFF.

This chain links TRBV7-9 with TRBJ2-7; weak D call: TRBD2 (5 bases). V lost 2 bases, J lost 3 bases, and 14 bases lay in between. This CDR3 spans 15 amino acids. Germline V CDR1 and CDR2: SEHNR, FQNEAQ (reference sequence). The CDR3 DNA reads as TGTGCCAGCAGCTTATCTCGGGGTCCCATCTACGAGCAGTACTTC. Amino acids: CASSLSRGPIYEQYF. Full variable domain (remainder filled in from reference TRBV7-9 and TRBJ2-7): DTGVSQNPRHKITKRGQNVTFRCDPISEHNRLYWYRQTLGQGPEFLTYFQNEAQLEKSRLLSDRFSAERPKGSFSTLEIQRTEQGDSAMYLCASSLSRGPIYEQYFGPGTRLTVT.

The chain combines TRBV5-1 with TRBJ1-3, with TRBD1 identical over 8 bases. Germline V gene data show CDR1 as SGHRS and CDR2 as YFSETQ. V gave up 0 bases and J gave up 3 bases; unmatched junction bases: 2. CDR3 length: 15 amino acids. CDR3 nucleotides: TGCGCCAGCAGCTTGGGACAGGGGAATGGAAACACCATATATTTT. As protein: CASSLGQGNGNTIYF.

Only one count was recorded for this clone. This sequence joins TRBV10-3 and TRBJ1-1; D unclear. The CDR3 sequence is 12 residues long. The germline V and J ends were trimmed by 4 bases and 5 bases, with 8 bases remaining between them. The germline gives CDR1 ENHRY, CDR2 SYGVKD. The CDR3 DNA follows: TGTGCCATCAGTGCCTCGAGGACTGAAGCTTTCTTT. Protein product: CAISASRTEAFF.

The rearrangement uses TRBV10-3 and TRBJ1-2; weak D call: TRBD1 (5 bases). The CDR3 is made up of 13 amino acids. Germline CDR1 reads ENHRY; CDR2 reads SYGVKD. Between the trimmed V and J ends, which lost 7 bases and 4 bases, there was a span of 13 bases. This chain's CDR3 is CAITGDLSYGYTF. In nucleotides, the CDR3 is TGTGCCATCACGGGGGACCTATCCTATGGCTACACCTTC.

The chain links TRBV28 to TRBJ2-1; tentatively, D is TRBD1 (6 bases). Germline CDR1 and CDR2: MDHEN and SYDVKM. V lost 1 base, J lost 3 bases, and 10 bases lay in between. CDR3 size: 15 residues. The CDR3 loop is CASSLSQGYYNEQFF. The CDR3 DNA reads TGTGCCAGCAGTTTATCACAGGGATACTACAATGAGCAGTTCTTC.

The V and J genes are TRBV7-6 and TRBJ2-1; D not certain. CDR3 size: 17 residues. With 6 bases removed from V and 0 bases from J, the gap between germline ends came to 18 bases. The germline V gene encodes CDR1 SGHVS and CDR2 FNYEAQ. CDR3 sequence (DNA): TGTGCCAGCAGTCCCGCCGTGGGCTCCTACTCCTACAATGAGCAGTTCTTC. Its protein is CASSPAVGSYSYNEQFF.

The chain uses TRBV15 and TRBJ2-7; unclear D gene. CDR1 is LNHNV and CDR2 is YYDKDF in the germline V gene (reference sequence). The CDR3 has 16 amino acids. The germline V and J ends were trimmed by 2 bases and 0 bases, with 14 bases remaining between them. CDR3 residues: CATSRFSGRSSYEQYF. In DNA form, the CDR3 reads TGTGCCACCAGCAGATTCTCAGGCAGATCCTCCTACGAGCAGTACTTC.

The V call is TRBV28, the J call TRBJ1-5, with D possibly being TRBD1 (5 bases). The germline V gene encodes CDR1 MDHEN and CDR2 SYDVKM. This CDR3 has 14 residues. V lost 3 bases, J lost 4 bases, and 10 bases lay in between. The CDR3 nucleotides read TGTGCCAGCAGTTTCGGGGGTTTTAATCAGCCCCAGCATTTT. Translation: CASSFGGFNQPQHF. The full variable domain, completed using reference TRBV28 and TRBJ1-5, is DVKVTQSSRYLVKRTGEKVFLECVQDMDHENMFWYRQDPGLGLRLIYFSYDVKMKEKGDIPEGYSVSREKKERFSLILESASTNQTSMYLCASSFGGFNQPQHFGDGTRLSIL.

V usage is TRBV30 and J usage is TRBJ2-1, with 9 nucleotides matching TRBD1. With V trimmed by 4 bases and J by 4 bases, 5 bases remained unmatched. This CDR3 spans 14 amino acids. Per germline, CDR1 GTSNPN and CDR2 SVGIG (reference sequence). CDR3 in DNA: TGTGCCTGGACCGGGACAGGGTATTACAATGAGCAGTTCTTC. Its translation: CAWTGTGYYNEQFF.

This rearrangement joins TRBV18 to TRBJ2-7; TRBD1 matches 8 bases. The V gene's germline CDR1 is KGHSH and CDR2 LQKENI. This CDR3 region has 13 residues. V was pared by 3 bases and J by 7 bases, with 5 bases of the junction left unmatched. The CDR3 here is CASSPGQVGEQYF. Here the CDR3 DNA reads TGTGCCAGCTCACCGGGACAGGTGGGGGAGCAGTACTTC.

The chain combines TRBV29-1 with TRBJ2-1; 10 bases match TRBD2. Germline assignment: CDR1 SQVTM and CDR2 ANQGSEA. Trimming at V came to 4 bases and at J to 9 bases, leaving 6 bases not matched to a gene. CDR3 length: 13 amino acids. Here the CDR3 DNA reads TGCAGCGTTGGAGCGGGGGGGCTAAGTGAGCAGTTCTTC. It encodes CSVGAGGLSEQFF.